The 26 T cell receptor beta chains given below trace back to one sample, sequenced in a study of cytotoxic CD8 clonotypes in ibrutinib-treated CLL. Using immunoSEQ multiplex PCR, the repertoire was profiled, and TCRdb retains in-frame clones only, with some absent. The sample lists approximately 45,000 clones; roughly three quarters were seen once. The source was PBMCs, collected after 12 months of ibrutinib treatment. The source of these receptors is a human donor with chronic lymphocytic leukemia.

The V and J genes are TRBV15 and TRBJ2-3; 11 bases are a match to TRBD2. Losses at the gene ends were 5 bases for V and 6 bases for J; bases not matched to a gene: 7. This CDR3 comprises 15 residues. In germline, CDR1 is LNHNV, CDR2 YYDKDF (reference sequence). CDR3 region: CATSYSGRASDTQYF. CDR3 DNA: TGTGCCACCAGCTATAGCGGGAGGGCATCGGATACGCAGTATTTT.

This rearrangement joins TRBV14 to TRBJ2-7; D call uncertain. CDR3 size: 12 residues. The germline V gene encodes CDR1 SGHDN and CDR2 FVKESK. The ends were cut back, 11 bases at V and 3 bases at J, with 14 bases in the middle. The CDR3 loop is CARRLNDYEQYF. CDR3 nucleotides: TGTGCCCGGCGCCTGAACGACTACGAGCAGTACTTC.

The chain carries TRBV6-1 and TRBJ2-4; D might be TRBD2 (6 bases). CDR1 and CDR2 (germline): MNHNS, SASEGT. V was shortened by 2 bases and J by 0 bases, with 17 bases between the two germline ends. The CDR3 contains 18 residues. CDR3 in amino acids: CASSEYRGSGLAKNIQYF. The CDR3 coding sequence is TGTGCCAGCAGTGAATATCGGGGTAGCGGACTAGCCAAAAACATTCAGTACTTC.

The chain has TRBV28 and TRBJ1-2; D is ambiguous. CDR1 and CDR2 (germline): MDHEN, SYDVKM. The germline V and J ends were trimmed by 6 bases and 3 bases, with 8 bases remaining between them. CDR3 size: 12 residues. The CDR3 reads CASRLADYGYTF. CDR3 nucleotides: TGTGCCAGCAGATTAGCGGACTATGGCTACACCTTC.

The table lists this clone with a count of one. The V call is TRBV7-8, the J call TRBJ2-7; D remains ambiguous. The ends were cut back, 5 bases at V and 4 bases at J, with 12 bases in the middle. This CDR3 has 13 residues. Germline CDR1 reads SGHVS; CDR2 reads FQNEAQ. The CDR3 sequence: CASSGASVYEQYF. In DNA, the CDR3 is TGTGCCAGCAGCGGCGCCTCGGTTTACGAGCAGTACTTC.

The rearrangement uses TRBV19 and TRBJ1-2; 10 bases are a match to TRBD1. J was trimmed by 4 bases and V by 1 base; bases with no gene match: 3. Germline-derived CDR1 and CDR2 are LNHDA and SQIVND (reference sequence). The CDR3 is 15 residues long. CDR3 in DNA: TGTGCCAGTAGTATAGGGCGACAGGGGGCCTATGGCTACACCTTC. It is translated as CASSIGRQGAYGYTF.

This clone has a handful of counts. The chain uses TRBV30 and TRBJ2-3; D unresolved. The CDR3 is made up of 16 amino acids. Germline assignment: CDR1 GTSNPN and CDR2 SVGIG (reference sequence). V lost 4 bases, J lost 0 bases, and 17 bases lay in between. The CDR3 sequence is CAWTSRQAQSTDTQYF. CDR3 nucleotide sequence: TGTGCCTGGACCAGCCGCCAAGCGCAGAGCACAGATACGCAGTATTTT.

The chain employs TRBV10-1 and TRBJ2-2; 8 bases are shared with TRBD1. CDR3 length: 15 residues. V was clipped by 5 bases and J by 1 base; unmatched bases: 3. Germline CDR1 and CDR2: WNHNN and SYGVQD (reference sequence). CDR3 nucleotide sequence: TGCGCCAGCAGTCGAGACAGGGGGAACACCGGGGAGCTGTTTTTT. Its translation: CASSRDRGNTGELFF.

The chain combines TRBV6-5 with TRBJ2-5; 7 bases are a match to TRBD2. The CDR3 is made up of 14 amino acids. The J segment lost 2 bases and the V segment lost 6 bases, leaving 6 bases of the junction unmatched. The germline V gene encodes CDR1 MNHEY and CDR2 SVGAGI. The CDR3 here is CASSTGGIQETQYF. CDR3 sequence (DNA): TGTGCCAGCAGCACGGGAGGTATACAAGAGACCCAGTACTTC.

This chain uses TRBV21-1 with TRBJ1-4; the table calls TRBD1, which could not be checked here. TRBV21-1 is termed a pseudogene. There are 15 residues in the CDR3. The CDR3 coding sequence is TGTGCCAGCAGCAAAAGACAGGGGGCGCATGAAAAACTGTTTTTT. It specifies CASSKRQGAHEKLFF.

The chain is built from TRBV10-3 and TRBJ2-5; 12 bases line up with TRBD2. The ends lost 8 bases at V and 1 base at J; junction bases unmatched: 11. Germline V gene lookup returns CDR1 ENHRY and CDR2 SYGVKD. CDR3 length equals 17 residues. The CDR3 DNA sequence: TGTGCCATCCCGGGACGGACTAGCGGGGAATTCCAAGAGACCCAGTACTTC. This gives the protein CAIPGRTSGEFQETQYF.

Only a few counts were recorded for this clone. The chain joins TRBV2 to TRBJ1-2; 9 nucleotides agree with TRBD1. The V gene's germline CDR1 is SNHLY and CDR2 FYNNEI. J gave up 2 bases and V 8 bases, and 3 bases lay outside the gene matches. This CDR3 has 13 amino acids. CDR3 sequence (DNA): TGTGCCAGCGGGGGACAGGGCAACTATGGCTACACCTTC. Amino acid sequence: CASGGQGNYGYTF.

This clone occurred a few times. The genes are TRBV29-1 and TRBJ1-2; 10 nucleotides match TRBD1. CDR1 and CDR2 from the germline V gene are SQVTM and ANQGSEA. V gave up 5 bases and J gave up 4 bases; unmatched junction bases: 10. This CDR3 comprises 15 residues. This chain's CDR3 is CSVRQGARHAYGYTF. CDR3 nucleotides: TGCAGCGTTAGACAGGGGGCGCGTCACGCCTATGGCTACACCTTC.

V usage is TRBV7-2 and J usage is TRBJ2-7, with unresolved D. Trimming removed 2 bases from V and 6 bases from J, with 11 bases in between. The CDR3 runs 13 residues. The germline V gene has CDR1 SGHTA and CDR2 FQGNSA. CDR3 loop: CASSLKTDREQYF. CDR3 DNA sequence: TGTGCCAGCAGCTTAAAAACAGACCGCGAGCAGTACTTC.

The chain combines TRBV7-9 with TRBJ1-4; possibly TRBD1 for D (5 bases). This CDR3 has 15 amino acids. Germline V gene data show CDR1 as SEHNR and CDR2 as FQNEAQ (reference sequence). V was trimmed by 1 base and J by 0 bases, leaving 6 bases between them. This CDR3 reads CASSLGDSTNEKLFF. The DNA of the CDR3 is TGTGCCAGCAGCTTAGGGGACTCAACTAATGAAAAACTGTTTTTT.

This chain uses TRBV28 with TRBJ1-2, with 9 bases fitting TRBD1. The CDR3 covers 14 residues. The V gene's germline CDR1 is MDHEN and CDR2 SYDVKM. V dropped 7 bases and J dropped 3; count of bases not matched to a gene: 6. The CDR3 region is CASTKGQGHYGYTF. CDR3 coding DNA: TGTGCCAGCACAAAAGGACAGGGGCACTATGGCTACACCTTC.

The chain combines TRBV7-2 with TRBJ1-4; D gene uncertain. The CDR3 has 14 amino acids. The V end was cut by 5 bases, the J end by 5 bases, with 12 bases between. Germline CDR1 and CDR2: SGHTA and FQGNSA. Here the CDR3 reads CASSPFRTNEKLFF. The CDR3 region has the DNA TGTGCCAGCAGCCCCTTCCGTACAAATGAAAAACTGTTTTTT.

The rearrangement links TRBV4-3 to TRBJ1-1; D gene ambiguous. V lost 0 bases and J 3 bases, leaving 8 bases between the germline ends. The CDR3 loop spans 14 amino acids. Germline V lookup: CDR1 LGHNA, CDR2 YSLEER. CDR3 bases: TGCGCCAGCAGCCAAGATGGTCTTTACACTGAAGCTTTCTTT. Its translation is CASSQDGLYTEAFF.

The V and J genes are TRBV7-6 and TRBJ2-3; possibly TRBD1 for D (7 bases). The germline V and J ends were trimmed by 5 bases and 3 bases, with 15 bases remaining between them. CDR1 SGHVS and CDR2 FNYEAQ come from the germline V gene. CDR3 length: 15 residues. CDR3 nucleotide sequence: TGTGCCAGCAGCCTAACGGAGGGGGCAACAGATACGCAGTATTTT. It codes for CASSLTEGATDTQYF.

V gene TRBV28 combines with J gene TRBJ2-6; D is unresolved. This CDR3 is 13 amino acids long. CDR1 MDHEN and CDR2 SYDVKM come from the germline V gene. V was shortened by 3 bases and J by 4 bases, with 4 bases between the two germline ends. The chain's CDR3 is CASSFRGANVLTF. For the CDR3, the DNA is TGTGCCAGCAGTTTCAGAGGGGCCAACGTCCTGACTTTC.

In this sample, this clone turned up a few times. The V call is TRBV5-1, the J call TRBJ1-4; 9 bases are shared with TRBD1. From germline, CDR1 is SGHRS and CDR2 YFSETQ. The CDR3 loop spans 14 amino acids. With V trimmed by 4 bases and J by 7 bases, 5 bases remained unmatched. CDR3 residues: CASSEGQGGEKLFF. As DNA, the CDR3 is TGCGCCAGCAGCGAGGGACAGGGTGGTGAAAAACTGTTTTTT.

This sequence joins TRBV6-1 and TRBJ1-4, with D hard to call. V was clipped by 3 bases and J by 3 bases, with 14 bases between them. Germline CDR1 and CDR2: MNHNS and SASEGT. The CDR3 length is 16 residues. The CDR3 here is CASSEAGPGANEKLFF. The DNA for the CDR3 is TGTGCCAGCAGTGAGGCAGGTCCGGGTGCTAATGAAAAACTGTTTTTT.

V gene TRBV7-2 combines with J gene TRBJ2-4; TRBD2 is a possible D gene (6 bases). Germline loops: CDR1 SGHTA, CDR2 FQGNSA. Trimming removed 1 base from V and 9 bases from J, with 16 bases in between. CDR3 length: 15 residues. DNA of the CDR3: TGTGCCAGCAGCTTAGAAGCGGGTTCCTCGGGCATTCAGTACTTC. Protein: CASSLEAGSSGIQYF.

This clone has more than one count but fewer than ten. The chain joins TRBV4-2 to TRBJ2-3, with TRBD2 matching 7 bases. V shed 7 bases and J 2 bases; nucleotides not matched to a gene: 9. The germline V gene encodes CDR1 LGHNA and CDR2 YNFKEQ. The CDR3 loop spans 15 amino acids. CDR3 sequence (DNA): TGTGCCAGCACCGGGGGGACTGGGTACACAGATACGCAGTATTTT. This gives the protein CASTGGTGYTDTQYF.

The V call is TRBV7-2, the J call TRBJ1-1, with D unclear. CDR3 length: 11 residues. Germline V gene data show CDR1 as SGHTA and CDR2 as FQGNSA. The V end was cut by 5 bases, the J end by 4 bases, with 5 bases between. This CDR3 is CASSQLTEAFF. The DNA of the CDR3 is TGTGCCAGCAGCCAACTCACTGAAGCTTTCTTT.

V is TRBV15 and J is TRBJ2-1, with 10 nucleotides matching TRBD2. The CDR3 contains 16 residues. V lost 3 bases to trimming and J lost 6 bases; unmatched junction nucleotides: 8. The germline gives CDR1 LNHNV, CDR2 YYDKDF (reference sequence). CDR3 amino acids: CATSSPLAGGANEQFF. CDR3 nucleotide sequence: TGTGCCACCAGCAGCCCATTAGCGGGAGGCGCCAATGAGCAGTTCTTC.